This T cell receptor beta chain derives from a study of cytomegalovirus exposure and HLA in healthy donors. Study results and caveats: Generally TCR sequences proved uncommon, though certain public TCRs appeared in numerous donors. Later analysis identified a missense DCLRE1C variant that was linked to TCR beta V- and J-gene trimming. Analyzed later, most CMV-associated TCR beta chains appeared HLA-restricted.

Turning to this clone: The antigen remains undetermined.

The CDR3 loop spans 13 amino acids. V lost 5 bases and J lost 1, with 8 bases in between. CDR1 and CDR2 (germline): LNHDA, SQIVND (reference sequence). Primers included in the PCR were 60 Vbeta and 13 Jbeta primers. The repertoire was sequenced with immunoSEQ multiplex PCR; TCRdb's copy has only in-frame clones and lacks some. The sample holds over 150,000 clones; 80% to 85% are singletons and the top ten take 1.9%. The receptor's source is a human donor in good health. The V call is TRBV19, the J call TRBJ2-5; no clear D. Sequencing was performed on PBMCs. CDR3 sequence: CASSSSGQETQYF. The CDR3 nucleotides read TGTGCCAGTAGTTCTTCAGGCCAAGAGACCCAGTACTTC. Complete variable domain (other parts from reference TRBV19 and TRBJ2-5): DGGITQSPKYLFRKEGQNVTLSCEQNLNHDAMYWYRQDPGQGLRLIYYSQIVNDFQKGDIAEGYSVSREKKESFPLTVTSAQKNPTAFYLCASSSSGQETQYFGPGTRLLVL.